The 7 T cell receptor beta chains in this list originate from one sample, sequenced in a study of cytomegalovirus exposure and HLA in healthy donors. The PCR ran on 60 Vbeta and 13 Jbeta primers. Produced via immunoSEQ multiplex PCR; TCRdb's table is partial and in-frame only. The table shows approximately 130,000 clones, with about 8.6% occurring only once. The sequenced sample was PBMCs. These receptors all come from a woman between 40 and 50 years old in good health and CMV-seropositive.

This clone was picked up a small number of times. CDR3 sequence reads: CAISESTENTEAFF. Here the CDR3 DNA reads TGTGCCATCAGTGAGTCCACAGAGAACACTGAAGCTTTCTTT. This sequence joins TRBV10-3 and TRBJ1-1; D unclear. Germline V gene lookup returns CDR1 ENHRY and CDR2 SYGVKD. This CDR3 has 14 amino acids. The germline V and J ends were trimmed by 0 bases and 1 base, with 6 bases remaining between them.

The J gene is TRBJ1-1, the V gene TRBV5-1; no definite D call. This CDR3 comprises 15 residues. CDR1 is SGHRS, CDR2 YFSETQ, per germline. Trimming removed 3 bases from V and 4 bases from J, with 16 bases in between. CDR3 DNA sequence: TGCGCCAGCAGCTCAATCGGTTCCCCAGGCACTGAAGCTTTCTTT. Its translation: CASSSIGSPGTEAFF.

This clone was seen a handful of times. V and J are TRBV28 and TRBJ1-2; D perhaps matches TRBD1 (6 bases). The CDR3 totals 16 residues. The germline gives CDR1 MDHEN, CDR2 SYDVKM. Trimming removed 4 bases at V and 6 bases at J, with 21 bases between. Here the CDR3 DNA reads TGTGCCAGCAGTTCCCCGGGACACCTCCCCGGGGATGGCTACACCTTC. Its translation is CASSSPGHLPGDGYTF.

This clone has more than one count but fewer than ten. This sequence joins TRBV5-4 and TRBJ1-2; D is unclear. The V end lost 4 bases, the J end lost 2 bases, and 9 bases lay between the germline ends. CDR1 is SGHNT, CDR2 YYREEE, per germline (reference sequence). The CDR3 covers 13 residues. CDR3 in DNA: TGTGCCAGCAGCCGAGGGCTGAACTATGGCTACACCTTC. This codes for CASSRGLNYGYTF.

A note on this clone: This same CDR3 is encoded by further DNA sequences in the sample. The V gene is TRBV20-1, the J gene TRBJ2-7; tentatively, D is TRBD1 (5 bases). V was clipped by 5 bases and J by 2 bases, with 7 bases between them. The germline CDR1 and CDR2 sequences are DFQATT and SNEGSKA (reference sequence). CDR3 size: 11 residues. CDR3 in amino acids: CSARQTYEQYF. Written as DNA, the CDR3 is TGCAGTGCTCGACAGACCTACGAGCAGTACTTC.

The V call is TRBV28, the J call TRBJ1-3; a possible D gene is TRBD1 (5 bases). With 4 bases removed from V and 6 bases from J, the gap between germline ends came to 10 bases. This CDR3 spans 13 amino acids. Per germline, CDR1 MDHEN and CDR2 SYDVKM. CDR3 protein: CASSSGFINTIYF. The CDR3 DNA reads TGTGCCAGCAGTTCAGGGTTTATAAACACCATATATTTT. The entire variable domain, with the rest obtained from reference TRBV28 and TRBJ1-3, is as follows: DVKVTQSSRYLVKRTGEKVFLECVQDMDHENMFWYRQDPGLGLRLIYFSYDVKMKEKGDIPEGYSVSREKKERFSLILESASTNQTSMYLCASSSGFINTIYFGEGSWLTVV.

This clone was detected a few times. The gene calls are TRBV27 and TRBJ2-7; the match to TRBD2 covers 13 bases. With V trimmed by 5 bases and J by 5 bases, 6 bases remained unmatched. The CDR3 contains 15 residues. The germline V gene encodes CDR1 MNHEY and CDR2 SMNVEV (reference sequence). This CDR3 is CASSRSGLAGDEQYF. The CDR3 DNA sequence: TGTGCCAGCAGTCGATCCGGACTAGCGGGGGACGAGCAGTACTTC.